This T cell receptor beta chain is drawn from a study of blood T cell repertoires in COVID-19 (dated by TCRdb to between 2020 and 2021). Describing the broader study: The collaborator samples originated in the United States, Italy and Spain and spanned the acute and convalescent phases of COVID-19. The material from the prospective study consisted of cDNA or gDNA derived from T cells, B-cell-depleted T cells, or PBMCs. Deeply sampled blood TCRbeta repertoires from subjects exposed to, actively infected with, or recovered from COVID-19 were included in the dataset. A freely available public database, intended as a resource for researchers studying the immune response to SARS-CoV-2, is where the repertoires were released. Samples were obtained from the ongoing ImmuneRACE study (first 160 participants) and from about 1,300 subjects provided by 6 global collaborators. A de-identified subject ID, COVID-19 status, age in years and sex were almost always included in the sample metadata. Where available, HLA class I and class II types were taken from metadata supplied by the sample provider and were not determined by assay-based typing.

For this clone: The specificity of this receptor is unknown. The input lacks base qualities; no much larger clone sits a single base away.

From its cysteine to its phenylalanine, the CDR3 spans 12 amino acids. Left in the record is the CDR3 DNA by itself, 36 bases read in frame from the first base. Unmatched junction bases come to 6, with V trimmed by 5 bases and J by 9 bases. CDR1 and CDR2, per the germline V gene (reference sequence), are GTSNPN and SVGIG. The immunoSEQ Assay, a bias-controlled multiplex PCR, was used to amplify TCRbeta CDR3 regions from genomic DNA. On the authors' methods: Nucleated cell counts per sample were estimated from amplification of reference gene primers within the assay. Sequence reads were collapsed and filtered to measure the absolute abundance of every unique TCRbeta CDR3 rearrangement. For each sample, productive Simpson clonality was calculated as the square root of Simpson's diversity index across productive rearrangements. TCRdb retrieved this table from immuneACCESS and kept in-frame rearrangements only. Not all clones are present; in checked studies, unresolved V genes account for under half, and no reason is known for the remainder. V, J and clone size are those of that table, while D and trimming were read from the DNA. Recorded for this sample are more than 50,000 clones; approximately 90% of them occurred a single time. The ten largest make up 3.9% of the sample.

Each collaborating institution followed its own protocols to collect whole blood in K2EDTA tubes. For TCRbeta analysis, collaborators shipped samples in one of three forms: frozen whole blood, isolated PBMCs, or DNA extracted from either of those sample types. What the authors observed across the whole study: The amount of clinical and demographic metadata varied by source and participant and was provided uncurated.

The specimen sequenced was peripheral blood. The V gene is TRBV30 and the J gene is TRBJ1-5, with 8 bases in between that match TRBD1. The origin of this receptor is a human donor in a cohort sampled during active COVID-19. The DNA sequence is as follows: TGTGCCTGGTCAGGGGGCGCGGGGCCCCAGCATTTT. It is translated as CAWSGGAGPQHF.